This T cell receptor beta chain was sequenced in a study of blood T cells in healthy people across ages. This clonotype was seen only a few times. This CDR3 has 15 amino acids. V was clipped by 2 bases and J by 6 bases, with 11 bases between them. CDR1 is MNHEY, CDR2 SVGAGI, per germline. The second PCR ran about 6 to 12 cycles with a sample-barcoded 5' primer and J-beta primers. Using its own MiXCR run on the 5' RACE reads, TCRdb lists one record per CDR3 protein. The sample shows about 640,000 distinct CDR3 sequences, under 70% of them seen only once. The receptor was derived from a man between 60 and 70 years old in good health. The sample was blood. This chain connects TRBV6-5 to TRBJ1-6; D is uncertain. The CDR3 bases are TGTGCCAGCAGTTACGACGGAGGGCCTAATTCACCCCTCCACTTT. It is translated as CASSYDGGPNSPLHF.